This record covers a single TCR beta chain. What antigen it recognizes has not been identified. The input lacks base qualities; no much larger clone sits a single base away. Using the deep immunoSEQ assay, TCR CDR3 regions were amplified from genomic DNA by multiplex PCR. For each cell subset, the extracted genomic DNA was distributed evenly across all wells of several immunoSEQ 96-well plates, and each plate served as one replicate. For unsorted PBMC, approximately 0.3 ug of genomic DNA, equivalent to approximately 30,000 T cell genomes, went into each replicate PCR. Ten immunoSEQ deep assay plates were used to sequence unsorted PBMC genomic DNA. Purified libraries were measured with a Qubit 3.0 fluorometer, size-checked on a Bioanalyzer 2100, and measured again with the KAPA Library Quantification kit. A separate single-read 150-cycle Illumina NextSeq 550 flow cell was used to sequence each immunoSEQ 96-well plate. The paper's processing steps were these. Because the immunoSEQ output held only junctional sequences and lacked quality scores, the filtering could not match the filtering applied to full-length reads. To assign V/J genes and CDR3, sequences were annotated against IMGT germline references using PyIR, a Python wrapper for IgBLAST v1.9. Reads were filtered out if the reads had weak V/J assignments (E-value above 1e-6), no CDR3, stop codons, out-of-frame junctions, or ambiguous translated residues. V3J clonotypes were defined by identical inferred V gene, J gene, and CDR3 amino acid sequence. Percentage overlap between repertoires was calculated by dividing the number of shared unique clonotypes by the size of the smaller repertoire. Repertoire richness was assessed with RTK rarefaction, the Chao1 estimator, and Recon v2.1 estimates of unobserved clonotypes. The table comes from immuneACCESS by way of TCRdb, which keeps in-frame sequences with V and J called. Part of the clones is missing from these tables; in studies checked, under half for an unresolved V gene and the rest for unknown reasons. V, J and clone size are taken as reported in that table, and D and trimming were inferred from the DNA itself. This sample lists 470,000 or so clones; about 78% were detected once. The ten largest clones represent around 12% of the sample.

Donors were healthy HIV-negative adults with no recently reported acute infections or vaccinations. All donors were Caucasian adults living in Nashville, Tennessee, USA. In the unsorted samples, approximately 85 million PBMCs were counted, and genomic DNA was extracted using the QIAamp DNA Blood Mini kit. After blood collection by leukapheresis, PBMCs were isolated using Ficoll-Histopaque density gradient centrifugation and then cryopreserved in the vapor phase of liquid nitrogen. This entry comes from a study of shared clonotypes between healthy human individuals (dated by TCRdb to the early 2020s). With respect to the entire study: A couple of women and three men aged 18 to 49 years were included in the cohort. To estimate repertoire size and how much clonotype sharing occurs between individuals, the study deeply sequenced the blood TCR repertoires of several healthy adults. To increase sequencing depth and limit assay-specific biases, TCR repertoire library preparation and sequencing were carried out by different laboratories using diverse techniques. Between about 0.85 and 9.5 billion PBMCs per donor were obtained by leukapheresis.

The paper's findings and limits, for the study overall: The genetic and exposure-history diversity represented was limited by the small number of donors. Pairwise subsampling led to the expectation that sequencing depth would affect the degree of clonotype sharing among donors. Only blood was sampled, and tissue TCR repertoires likely differ from those in blood.

Reading from cysteine to phenylalanine, the CDR3 counts 13 amino acids. Solely the CDR3 DNA is kept, with 39 bases framed from the first base. V is shortened by 6 bases, J by 1 base, and the region joining them spans 6 bases. CDR1 and CDR2 are drawn from the germline V gene: MNHEY, SVGAGI. This clonotype was sampled from a woman between 40 and 50 years old in good health. Some clones in this sample may be carry-over from other donors' samples. Input material: PBMCs. The sequence links TRBV6-5 to TRBJ2-2; TRBD1 is a possible D gene, resting on 6 matching bases. The base sequence is TGTGCCAGCAGGGACAGGAACACCGGGGAGCTGTTTTTT. Translation gives CASRDRNTGELFF.